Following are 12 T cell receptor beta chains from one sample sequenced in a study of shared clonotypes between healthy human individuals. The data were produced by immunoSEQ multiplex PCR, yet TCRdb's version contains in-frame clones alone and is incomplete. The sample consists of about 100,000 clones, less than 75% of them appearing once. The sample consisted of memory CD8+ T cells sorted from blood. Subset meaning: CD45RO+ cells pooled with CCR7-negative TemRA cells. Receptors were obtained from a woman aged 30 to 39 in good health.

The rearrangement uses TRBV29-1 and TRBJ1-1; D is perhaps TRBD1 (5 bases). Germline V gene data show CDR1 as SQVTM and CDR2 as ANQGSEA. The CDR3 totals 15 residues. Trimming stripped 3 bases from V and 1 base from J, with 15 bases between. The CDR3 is CSVDWWSGENTEAFF. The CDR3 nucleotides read TGCAGCGTTGATTGGTGGTCGGGGGAGAACACTGAAGCTTTCTTT.

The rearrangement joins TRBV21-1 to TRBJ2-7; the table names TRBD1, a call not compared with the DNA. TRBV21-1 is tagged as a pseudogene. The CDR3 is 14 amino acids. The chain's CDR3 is CASSPKVWGHEQYF. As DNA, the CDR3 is TGTGCCAGCAGCCCCAAAGTTTGGGGGCACGAGCAGTACTTC.

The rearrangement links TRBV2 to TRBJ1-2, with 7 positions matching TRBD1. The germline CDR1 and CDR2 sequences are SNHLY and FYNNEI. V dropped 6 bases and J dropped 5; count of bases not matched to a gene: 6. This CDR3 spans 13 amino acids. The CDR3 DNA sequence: TGTGCCAGCAGGAAGGGGACAGATTATGGCTACACCTTC. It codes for CASRKGTDYGYTF.

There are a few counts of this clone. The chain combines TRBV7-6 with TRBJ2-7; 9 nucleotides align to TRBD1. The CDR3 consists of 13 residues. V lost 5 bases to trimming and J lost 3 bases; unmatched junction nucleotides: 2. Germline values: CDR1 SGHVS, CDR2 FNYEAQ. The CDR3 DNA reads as TGTGCCAGCAGCCGGGGACAGGGCTACGAGCAGTACTTC. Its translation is CASSRGQGYEQYF.

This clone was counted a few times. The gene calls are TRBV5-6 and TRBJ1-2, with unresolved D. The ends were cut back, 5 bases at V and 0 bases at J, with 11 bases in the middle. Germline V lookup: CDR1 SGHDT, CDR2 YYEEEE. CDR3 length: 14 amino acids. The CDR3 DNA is TGTGCCAGCAGTACACAACAGTCTAACTATGGCTACACCTTC. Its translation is CASSTQQSNYGYTF. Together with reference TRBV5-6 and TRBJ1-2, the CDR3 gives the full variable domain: DAGVTQSPTHLIKTRGQQVTLRCSPKSGHDTVSWYQQALGQGPQFIFQYYEEEERQRGNFPDRFSGHQFPNYSSELNVNALLLGDSALYLCASSTQQSNYGYTFGSGTRLTVV.

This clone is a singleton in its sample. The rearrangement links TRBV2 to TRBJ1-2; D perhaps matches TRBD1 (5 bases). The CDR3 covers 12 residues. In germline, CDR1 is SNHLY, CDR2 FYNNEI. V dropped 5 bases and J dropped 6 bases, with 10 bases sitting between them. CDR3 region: CASSRQSDGYTF. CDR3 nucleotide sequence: TGTGCCAGCAGTCGACAGAGCGATGGCTACACCTTC.

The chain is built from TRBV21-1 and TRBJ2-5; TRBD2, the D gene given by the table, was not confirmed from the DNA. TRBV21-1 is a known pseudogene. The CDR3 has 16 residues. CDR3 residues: CASSKGTSGRLETQYF. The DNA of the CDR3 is TGTGCCAGCAGCAAAGGGACTAGCGGGAGACTAGAGACCCAGTACTTC.

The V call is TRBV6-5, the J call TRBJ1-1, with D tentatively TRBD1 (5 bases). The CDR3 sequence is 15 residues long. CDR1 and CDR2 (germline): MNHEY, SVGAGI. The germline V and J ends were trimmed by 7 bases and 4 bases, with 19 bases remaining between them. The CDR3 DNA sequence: TGTGCCAGCACCATGGGGGGTATGAGGATCACTGAAGCTTTCTTT. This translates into CASTMGGMRITEAFF.

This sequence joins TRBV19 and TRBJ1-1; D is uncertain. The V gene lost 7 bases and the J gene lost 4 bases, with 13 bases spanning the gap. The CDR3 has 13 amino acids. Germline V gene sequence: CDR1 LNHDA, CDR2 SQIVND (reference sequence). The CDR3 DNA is TGTGCCAGTAAATTTGGTTACGGCACTGAAGCTTTCTTT. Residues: CASKFGYGTEAFF.

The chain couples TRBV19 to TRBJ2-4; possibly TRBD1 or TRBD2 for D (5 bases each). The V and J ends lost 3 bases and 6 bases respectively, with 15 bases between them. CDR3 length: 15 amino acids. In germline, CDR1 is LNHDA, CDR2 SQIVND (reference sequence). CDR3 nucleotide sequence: TGTGCCAGTAGTATGAAAGGGACGGCGCTAAACATTCAGTACTTC. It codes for CASSMKGTALNIQYF.

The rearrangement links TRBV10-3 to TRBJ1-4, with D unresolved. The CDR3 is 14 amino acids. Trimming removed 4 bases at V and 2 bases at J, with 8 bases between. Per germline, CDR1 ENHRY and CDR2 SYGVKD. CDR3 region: CAISGFLTNEKLFF. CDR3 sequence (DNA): TGTGCCATCAGTGGGTTTTTGACTAATGAAAAACTGTTTTTT.

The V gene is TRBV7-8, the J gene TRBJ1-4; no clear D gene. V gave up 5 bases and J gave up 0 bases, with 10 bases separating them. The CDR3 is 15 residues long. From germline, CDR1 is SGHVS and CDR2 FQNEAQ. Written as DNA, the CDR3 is TGTGCCAGCAGCCTTTTGGGATCAACTAATGAAAAACTGTTTTTT. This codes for CASSLLGSTNEKLFF.